The 8 T cell receptor beta chains reported below all come from one sample, sequenced in a study of blood T cells in healthy people across ages. It was with a sample-barcoded 5' primer and a J-beta primer mix that a second PCR of roughly 7 to 12 cycles was run. TCRdb redid the calling of the 5' RACE reads with MiXCR, one entry per CDR3 protein. The table records over 700,000 distinct CDR3 sequences, approximately 55% of them present only once. The source material was blood. All receptors come from a man aged 80 or over in good health.

This clonotype was counted only a few times. This chain links TRBV3-1 with TRBJ1-1; D ambiguous. The V end was cut by 0 bases, the J end by 7 bases, with 3 bases between. The CDR3 has 11 amino acids. Per germline, CDR1 LGHDT and CDR2 YNNKEL (reference sequence). CDR3 region: CASSQDYEAFF. Written as DNA, the CDR3 is TGTGCCAGCAGCCAAGATTATGAAGCTTTCTTT. Supplemented by reference TRBV3-1 and TRBJ1-1, the full variable domain reads DTAVSQTPKYLVTQMGNDKSIKCEQNLGHDTMYWYKQDSKKFLKIMFSYNNKELIINETVPNRFSPKSPDKAHLNLHINSLELGDSAVYFCASSQDYEAFFGQGTRLTVV.

The V and J genes are TRBV20-1 and TRBJ2-3; 8 bases agree with TRBD2. V shed 2 bases and J 4 bases; nucleotides not matched to a gene: 11. The CDR3 runs 16 residues. Germline V gene lookup returns CDR1 DFQATT and CDR2 SNEGSKA (reference sequence). The CDR3: CSARPWTSSWADTQYF. The CDR3 nucleotides read TGCAGTGCTAGACCATGGACTAGCTCGTGGGCAGATACGCAGTATTTT.

A remark on this clonotype: At one of its ends the junction is not consistent with the germline gene, which may arise from a read error. V is TRBV7-9 and J is TRBJ1-6; 7 nucleotides agree with TRBD1. CDR1 is SEHNR, CDR2 FQNEAQ, per germline (reference sequence). The CDR3 contains 14 residues. The CDR3 bases are TGTGCCAGCAGTCATGGGACAGCTGATTCACCCCCCCACTTT. Its protein is CASSHGTADSPPHF.

This clonotype was seen once. This chain links TRBV6-1 with TRBJ2-5; D assignment may be TRBD1 or TRBD2 (5 bases each). TRBJ2-7 explains the end of the DNA better; the J call may be wrong. The CDR3 totals 17 residues. Germline CDR1 MNHNS, CDR2 SASEGT. CDR3 nucleotides: TGTGCCAGCAGTGAATCCACCCCGGGGCACCCTGCCTACGAGCAGTACTTC. Translating it yields CASSESTPGHPAYEQYF.

The CDR3 here is CAWSVGTTVAGNTIYF. Here the CDR3 DNA reads TGTGCCTGGAGCGTAGGGACAACCGTCGCTGGAAACACCATATATTTT. V and J are TRBV30 and TRBJ1-3; a weak D match, TRBD1 (6 bases). The CDR3 extends over 16 amino acids. V gave up 3 bases and J gave up 2 bases, with 17 bases separating them. Germline V CDR1 and CDR2: GTSNPN, SVGIG (reference sequence).

Remarks on this clonotype: A much larger clone sits a single nucleotide away, making a read error possible. This rearrangement joins TRBV5-5 to TRBJ1-6; D not certain. CDR1 is SGHKS, CDR2 YYEKEE, per germline (reference sequence). V lost 4 bases and J lost 8, with 13 bases in between. The CDR3 extends over 14 amino acids. The CDR3 sequence: CASSVTVYDSPLHF. The CDR3 DNA is TGTGCCAGCAGCGTGACCGTATATGATTCACCCCTCCACTTT.

The chain uses TRBV27 and TRBJ2-3; D ambiguous. The CDR3 length is 13 residues. Germline V CDR1 and CDR2: MNHEY, SMNVEV (reference sequence). Trimming left V 4 bases short and J 8 bases short, with 13 bases between. The CDR3, as DNA: TGTGCCAGCAGTTCCTCCGTGGGGATTACGCAGTATTTT. It codes for CASSSSVGITQYF.

The rearrangement joins TRBV18 to TRBJ2-5; D possibly corresponds to TRBD2 (6 bases). The V end lost 3 bases, the J end lost 8 bases, and 16 bases lay between the germline ends. This CDR3 is built from 14 residues. Germline V lookup: CDR1 KGHSH, CDR2 LQKENI. The CDR3 DNA sequence: TGTGCCAGCTCACCCCTTGGAAGGGAGGCTACCCAGTACTTC. It specifies CASSPLGREATQYF.